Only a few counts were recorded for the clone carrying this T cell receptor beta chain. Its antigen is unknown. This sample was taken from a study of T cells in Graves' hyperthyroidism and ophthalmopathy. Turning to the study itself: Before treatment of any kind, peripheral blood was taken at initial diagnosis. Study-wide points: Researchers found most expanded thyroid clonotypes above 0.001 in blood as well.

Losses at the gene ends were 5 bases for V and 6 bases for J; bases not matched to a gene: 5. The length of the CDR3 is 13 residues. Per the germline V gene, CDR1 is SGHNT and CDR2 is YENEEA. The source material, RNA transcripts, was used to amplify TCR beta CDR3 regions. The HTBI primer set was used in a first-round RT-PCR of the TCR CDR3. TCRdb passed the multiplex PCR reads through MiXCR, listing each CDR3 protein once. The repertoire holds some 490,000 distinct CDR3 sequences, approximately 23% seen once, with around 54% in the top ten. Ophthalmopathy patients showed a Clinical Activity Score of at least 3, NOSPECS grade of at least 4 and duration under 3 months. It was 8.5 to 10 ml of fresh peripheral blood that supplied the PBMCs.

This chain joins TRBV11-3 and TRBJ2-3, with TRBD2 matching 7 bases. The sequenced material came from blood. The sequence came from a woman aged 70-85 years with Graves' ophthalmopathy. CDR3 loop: CASSLSGKDTQYF. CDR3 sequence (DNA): TGTGCCAGCAGCCTGAGCGGGAAGGATACGCAGTATTTT.